What follows are 2 T cell receptor beta chains derived from one specimen sequenced in a study of T-cell memory formation after mild COVID-19. TCRdb passed the 5' RACE reads through MiXCR, listing each CDR3 protein once. The sample yields fewer than 350,000 distinct CDR3 sequences, about a sixth seen once. The specimen was PBMCs or a T cell subset sorted from them (not recorded which). The receptor set was obtained from a man aged 18 to 29 who had mild COVID-19 (a few samples of this study predate the infection). Cell type and time point are not known.

Only a few counts were recorded for this clonotype. This chain joins TRBV6-2 or TRBV6-3 and TRBJ2-2; D may be TRBD1 (6 bases). The CDR3 sequence is 12 residues long. Trimming stripped 7 bases from V and 7 bases from J, with 10 bases between. Germline V gene lookup returns CDR1 MNHEY and CDR2 SVGEGT. The CDR3 DNA sequence: TGTGCCAGCACACAGGGCAACGGGGAGCTGTTTTTT. Amino acid sequence: CASTQGNGELFF.

This clonotype was seen a handful of times. The rearrangement uses TRBV5-1 and TRBJ1-2, with TRBD1 identical over 9 bases. Germline V gene lookup returns CDR1 SGHRS and CDR2 YFSETQ. With 8 bases clipped from V and 3 bases from J, the junction kept 8 bases outside the gene matches. The CDR3 has 14 amino acids. CDR3 residues: CASRRQGEDYGYTF. The CDR3 DNA reads TGCGCCAGTCGGAGACAGGGGGAAGACTATGGCTACACCTTC. The variable domain in full, completed from reference TRBV5-1 and TRBJ1-2, reads KAGVTQTPRYLIKTRGQQVTLSCSPISGHRSVSWYQQTPGQGLQFLFEYFSETQRNKGNFPGRFSGRQFSNSRSEMNVSTLELGDSALYLCASRRQGEDYGYTFGSGTRLTVV.